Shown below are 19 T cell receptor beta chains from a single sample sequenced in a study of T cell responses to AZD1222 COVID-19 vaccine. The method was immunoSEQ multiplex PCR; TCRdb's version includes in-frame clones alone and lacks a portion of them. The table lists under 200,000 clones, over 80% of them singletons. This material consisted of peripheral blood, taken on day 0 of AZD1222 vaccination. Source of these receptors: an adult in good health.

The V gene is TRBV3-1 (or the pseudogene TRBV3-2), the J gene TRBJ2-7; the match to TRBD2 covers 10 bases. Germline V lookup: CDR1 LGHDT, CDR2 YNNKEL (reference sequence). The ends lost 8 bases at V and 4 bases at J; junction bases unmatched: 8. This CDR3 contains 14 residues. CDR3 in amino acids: CASGGLAVTYEQYF. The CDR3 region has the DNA TGTGCCAGCGGAGGACTAGCGGTTACTTACGAGCAGTACTTC.

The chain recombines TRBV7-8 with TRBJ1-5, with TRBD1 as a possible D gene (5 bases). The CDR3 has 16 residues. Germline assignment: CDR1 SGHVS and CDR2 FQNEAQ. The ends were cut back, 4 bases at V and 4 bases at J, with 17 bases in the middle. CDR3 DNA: TGTGCCAGCAGCTCCGGAGGGTACACAGGAAATCAGCCCCAGCATTTT. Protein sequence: CASSSGGYTGNQPQHF.

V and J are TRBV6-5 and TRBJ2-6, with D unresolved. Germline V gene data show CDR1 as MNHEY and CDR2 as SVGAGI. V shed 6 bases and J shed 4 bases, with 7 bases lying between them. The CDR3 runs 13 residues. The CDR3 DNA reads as TGTGCCAGCAGCCAGTCGGGGGCCAACGTCCTGACTTTC. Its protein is CASSQSGANVLTF.

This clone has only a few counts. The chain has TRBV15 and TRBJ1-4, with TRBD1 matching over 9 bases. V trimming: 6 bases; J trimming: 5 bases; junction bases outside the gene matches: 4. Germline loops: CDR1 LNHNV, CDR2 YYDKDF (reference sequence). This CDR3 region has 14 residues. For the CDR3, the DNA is TGTGCCACCAGTACCGGGACAGGGAATGAAAAACTGTTTTTT. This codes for CATSTGTGNEKLFF.

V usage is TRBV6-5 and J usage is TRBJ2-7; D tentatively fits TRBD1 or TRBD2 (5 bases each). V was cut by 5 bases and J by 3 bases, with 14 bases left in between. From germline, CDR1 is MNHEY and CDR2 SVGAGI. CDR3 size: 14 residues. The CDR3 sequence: CASSSSGTLYEQYF. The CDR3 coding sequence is TGTGCCAGCAGTAGCTCCGGGACCCTCTACGAGCAGTACTTC.

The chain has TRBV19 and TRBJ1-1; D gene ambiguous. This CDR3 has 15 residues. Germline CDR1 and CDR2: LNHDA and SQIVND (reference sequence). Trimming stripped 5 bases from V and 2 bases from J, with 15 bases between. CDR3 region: CASSAPSRPNTEAFF. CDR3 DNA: TGTGCCAGTAGTGCCCCGTCCCGTCCCAACACTGAAGCTTTCTTT.

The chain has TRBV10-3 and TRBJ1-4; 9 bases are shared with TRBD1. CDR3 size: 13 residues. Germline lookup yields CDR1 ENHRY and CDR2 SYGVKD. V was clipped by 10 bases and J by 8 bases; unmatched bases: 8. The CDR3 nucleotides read TGTGCCACCATGACAGGGGGACAGGAAAAACTGTTTTTT. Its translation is CATMTGGQEKLFF.

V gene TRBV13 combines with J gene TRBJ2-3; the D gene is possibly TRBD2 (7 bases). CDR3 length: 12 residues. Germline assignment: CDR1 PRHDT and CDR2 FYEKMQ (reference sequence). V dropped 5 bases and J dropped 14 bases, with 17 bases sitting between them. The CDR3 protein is CASSREGGVPYF. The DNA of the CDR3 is TGTGCCAGCAGCAGGGAGGGGGGGGTCCCGTATTTT.

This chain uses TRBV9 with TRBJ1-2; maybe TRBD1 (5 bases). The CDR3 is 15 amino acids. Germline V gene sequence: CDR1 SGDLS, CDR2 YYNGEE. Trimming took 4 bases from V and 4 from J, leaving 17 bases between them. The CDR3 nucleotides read TGTGCCAGCAGCTCTCAGGGACGGCTCCTCTATGGCTACACCTTC. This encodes CASSSQGRLLYGYTF.

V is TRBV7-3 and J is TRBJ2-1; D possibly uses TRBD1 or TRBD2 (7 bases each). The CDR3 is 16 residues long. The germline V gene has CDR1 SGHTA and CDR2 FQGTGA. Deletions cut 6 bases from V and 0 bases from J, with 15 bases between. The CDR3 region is CASSSQGGHSYNEQFF. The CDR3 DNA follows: TGTGCCAGCAGTTCCCAGGGGGGGCACTCCTACAATGAGCAGTTCTTC.

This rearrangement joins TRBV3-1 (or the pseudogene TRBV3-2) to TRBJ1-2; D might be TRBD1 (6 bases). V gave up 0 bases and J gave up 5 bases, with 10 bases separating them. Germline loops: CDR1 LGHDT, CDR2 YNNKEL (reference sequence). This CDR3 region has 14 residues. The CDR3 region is CASSQDPTGYGYTF. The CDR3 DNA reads TGTGCCAGCAGCCAAGATCCGACAGGTTATGGCTACACCTTC.

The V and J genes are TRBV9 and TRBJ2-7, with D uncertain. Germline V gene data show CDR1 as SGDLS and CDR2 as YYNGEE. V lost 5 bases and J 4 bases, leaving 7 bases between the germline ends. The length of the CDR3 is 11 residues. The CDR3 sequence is CASRLIYEQYF. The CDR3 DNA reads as TGTGCCAGCAGACTAATATACGAGCAGTACTTC.

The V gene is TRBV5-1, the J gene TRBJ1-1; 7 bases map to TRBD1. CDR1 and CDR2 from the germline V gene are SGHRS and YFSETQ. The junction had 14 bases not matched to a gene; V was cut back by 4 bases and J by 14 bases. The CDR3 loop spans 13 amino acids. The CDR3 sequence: CASSGQDREGGFF. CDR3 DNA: TGCGCCAGCAGCGGACAAGACAGGGAAGGCGGATTCTTT.

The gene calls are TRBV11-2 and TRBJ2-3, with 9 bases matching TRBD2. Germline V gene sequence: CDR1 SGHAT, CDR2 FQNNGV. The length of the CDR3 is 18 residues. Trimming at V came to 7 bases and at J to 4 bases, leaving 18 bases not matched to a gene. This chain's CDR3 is CASTYASGGFSGADTQYF. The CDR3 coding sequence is TGTGCCAGCACCTATGCGAGCGGGGGGTTTTCCGGGGCAGATACGCAGTATTTT.

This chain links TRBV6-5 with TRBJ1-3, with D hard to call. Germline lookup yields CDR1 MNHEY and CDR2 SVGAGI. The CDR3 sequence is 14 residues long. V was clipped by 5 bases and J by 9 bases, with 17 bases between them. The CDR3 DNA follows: TGTGCCAGCAGTAGTGGTGGGCAGGTCGCCACCATATATTTT. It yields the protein CASSSGGQVATIYF.

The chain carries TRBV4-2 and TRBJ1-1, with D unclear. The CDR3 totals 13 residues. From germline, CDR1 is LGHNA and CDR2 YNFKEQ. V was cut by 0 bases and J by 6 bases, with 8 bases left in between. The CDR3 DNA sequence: TGTGCCAGCAGCCAAGAAGCTTCCGCTGAAGCTTTCTTT. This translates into CASSQEASAEAFF.

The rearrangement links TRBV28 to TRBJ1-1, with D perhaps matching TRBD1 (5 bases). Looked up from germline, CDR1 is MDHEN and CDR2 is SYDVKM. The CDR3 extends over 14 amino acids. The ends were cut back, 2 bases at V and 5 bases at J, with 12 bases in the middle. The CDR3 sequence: CASSLPAGRTEAFF. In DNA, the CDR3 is TGTGCCAGCAGTTTACCGGCAGGGAGGACTGAAGCTTTCTTT.

CDR3 nucleotide sequence: TGCGCCAGCAGTGAGGCGGGGAGCAGGGATACGCAGTATTTT. It encodes CASSEAGSRDTQYF. The chain has TRBV10-2 and TRBJ2-3, with D possibly matching TRBD2 (6 bases). Between the trimmed V and J ends, which lost 2 bases and 6 bases, there was a span of 12 bases. CDR1 WSHSY and CDR2 SAAADI come from the germline V gene. The length of the CDR3 is 14 residues.

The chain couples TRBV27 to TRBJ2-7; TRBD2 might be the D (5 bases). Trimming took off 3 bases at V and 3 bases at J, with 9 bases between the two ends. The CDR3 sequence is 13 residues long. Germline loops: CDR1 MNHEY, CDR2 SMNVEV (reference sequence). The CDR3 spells CASSLRESYEQYF. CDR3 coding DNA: TGTGCCAGCAGTTTGAGGGAGAGCTACGAGCAGTACTTC.